A single sample gave rise to the 21 T cell receptor beta chains below, sequenced in a study of T cells in Graves' hyperthyroidism and ophthalmopathy. Amplification yielded TCR beta CDR3 regions, with RNA transcripts as the source. A first-round RT-PCR of the TCR CDR3 used the HTBI primer set. Each CDR3 protein is one row after TCRdb ran MiXCR on the multiplex PCR reads. The profile shows roughly 550,000 distinct CDR3 sequences, roughly 15% of them singletons. Sample: blood. The receptors come from a woman in her twenties or thirties with Graves' ophthalmopathy.

The chain combines TRBV28 with TRBJ2-1; D perhaps matches TRBD1 (6 bases). This CDR3 is built from 12 residues. Germline V gives CDR1 MDHEN, CDR2 SYDVKM. V lost 6 bases and J 10 bases, leaving 13 bases between the germline ends. The CDR3 loop reads CASRNRVHEQFF. The DNA of the CDR3 is TGTGCCAGCAGAAACAGGGTTCACGAGCAGTTCTTC.

V gene TRBV10-1 combines with J gene TRBJ2-3; D is possibly TRBD1 (6 bases). Trimming shortened V by 2 bases and J by 2 bases, and 11 bases separated the two germline ends. This CDR3 has 15 amino acids. Germline CDR1 WNHNN, CDR2 SYGVQD (reference sequence). CDR3: CASSEQTGTTDTQYF. CDR3 nucleotide sequence: TGCGCCAGCAGTGAGCAGACAGGTACCACAGATACGCAGTATTTT.

This clonotype turned up a few times. This chain uses TRBV5-1 with TRBJ2-4, with 13 positions matching TRBD2. The CDR3 is 17 residues long. Germline CDR1 SGHRS, CDR2 YFSETQ. V dropped 1 base and J dropped 4; count of bases not matched to a gene: 5. The CDR3 here is CASSLLGTSGVKNIQYF. The CDR3 bases are TGCGCCAGCAGCTTGCTAGGGACTAGCGGGGTTAAAAACATTCAGTACTTC.

The chain links TRBV7-2 to TRBJ2-3; 10 nucleotides line up with TRBD2. The CDR3 contains 16 residues. Germline values: CDR1 SGHTA, CDR2 FQGNSA. The ends lost 4 bases at V and 3 bases at J; junction bases unmatched: 7. The CDR3 DNA follows: TGTGCCAGCAGCTACTTAGCGGGAGGCTTGACAGATACGCAGTATTTT. The encoded protein is CASSYLAGGLTDTQYF.

This clonotype was seen at least ten times. The chain employs TRBV30 and TRBJ1-2; D is possibly TRBD1 (5 bases). The CDR3 loop spans 16 amino acids. V lost 0 bases and J 3 bases, leaving 17 bases between the germline ends. In germline, CDR1 is GTSNPN, CDR2 SVGIG (reference sequence). The CDR3, as DNA: TGTGCCTGGAGTGTTGGTATAGGGGCGGTGGACTATGGCTACACCTTC. Translating it yields CAWSVGIGAVDYGYTF.

This clonotype showed up many times. The chain employs TRBV20-1 and TRBJ2-1, with TRBD2 matching over 12 bases. The V gene's germline CDR1 is DFQATT and CDR2 SNEGSKA (reference sequence). There are 14 residues in the CDR3. Trimming at V came to 4 bases and at J to 9 bases, leaving 7 bases not matched to a gene. The DNA for the CDR3 is TGCAGTGCTAAGACTAGCGGGAGTTTTAGTGAGCAGTTCTTC. Amino acid sequence: CSAKTSGSFSEQFF.

The chain recombines TRBV11-2 with TRBJ2-4, with no clear D. This CDR3 region has 12 residues. In germline, CDR1 is SGHAT, CDR2 FQNNGV. Here the CDR3 DNA reads TGTGAAAGCAGCTTAGGCACGGCCATTCAGTACTTC. Protein sequence: CESSLGTAIQYF.

This clonotype showed up many times. V usage is TRBV28 and J usage is TRBJ2-7; D may correspond to TRBD1 or TRBD2 (5 bases each). V was cut by 3 bases and J by 2 bases, with 14 bases left in between. The CDR3 sequence is 15 residues long. CDR1 MDHEN and CDR2 SYDVKM come from the germline V gene. The CDR3 coding sequence is TGTGCCAGCAGTTTCCCCGGGACGCCTACCTACGAGCAGTACTTC. Amino acid sequence: CASSFPGTPTYEQYF.

This clonotype was recorded at least ten times. This chain joins TRBV28 and TRBJ1-2, with D hard to call. V lost 10 bases, J lost 1 base, and 19 bases lay in between. CDR3 length equals 15 residues. Germline lookup yields CDR1 MDHEN and CDR2 SYDVKM. CDR3 sequence: CAIHEQKTLNYGYTF. CDR3 DNA sequence: TGTGCCATCCATGAACAGAAGACACTTAACTATGGCTACACCTTC.

This clonotype was counted ten times or more. The chain employs TRBV2 and TRBJ2-7; the D is unclear. This CDR3 contains 15 residues. Per the germline V gene, CDR1 is SNHLY and CDR2 is FYNNEI. The ends were cut back, 6 bases at V and 0 bases at J, with 15 bases in the middle. In DNA form, the CDR3 reads TGTGCCAGCAGAGGCCGGGTCTCGAGCTCCTACGAGCAGTACTTC. Amino acid sequence: CASRGRVSSSYEQYF.

This clonotype was detected only a few times. The V gene is TRBV6-6, the J gene TRBJ2-7, with a possible D match to TRBD2 (7 bases). V gave up 0 bases and J gave up 3 bases, with 21 bases separating them. Germline V gives CDR1 MNHNY, CDR2 SVGAGI (reference sequence). The CDR3 totals 18 residues. This CDR3 is CASSYSLRGGPRDYEQYF. Written as DNA, the CDR3 is TGTGCCAGCAGTTACTCGCTTAGGGGGGGCCCCCGGGACTACGAGCAGTACTTC.

Ten or more counts support this clonotype. J is TRBJ2-5 and V is TRBV28; possible D gene TRBD1, 6 bases. V gave up 6 bases and J gave up 1 base, with 12 bases separating them. Germline values: CDR1 MDHEN, CDR2 SYDVKM. The CDR3 is made up of 14 amino acids. The CDR3 region is CASRDRVFQETQYF. DNA for the CDR3: TGTGCCAGCAGGGACAGAGTCTTCCAAGAGACCCAGTACTTC. Using reference TRBV28 and TRBJ2-5 for the parts outside the CDR3, the full variable domain is DVKVTQSSRYLVKRTGEKVFLECVQDMDHENMFWYRQDPGLGLRLIYFSYDVKMKEKGDIPEGYSVSREKKERFSLILESASTNQTSMYLCASRDRVFQETQYFGPGTRLLVL.

In the case of this clonotype: The CDR3 end shows no conserved phenylalanine or tryptophan, and so a read error is likely. V is TRBV5-4 and J is TRBJ1-2, with D perhaps TRBD1 (5 bases). V lost 4 bases and J 1 base, leaving 20 bases between the germline ends. This CDR3 has 17 residues. The V gene's germline CDR1 is SGHNT and CDR2 YYREEE (reference sequence). The CDR3 nucleotides read TGTGCCAGCAGCCCGAGGCTCAGGGAAGTTTTTAACTATGGCTACACCCTC. Protein product: CASSPRLREVFNYGYTL.

This clonotype has at least ten counts. The chain employs TRBV27 and TRBJ2-3; D uncertain. This CDR3 contains 12 residues. CDR1 is MNHEY and CDR2 is SMNVEV in the germline V gene (reference sequence). Trimming cost V 4 bases and J 6 bases, with 8 bases left between them. CDR3 sequence (DNA): TGTGCCAGCAGTTCCCCTTCGGATACGCAGTATTTT. This encodes CASSSPSDTQYF.

The chain couples TRBV7-2 to TRBJ2-7; D unclear. Germline CDR1 and CDR2: SGHTA and FQGNSA. The V end was cut by 5 bases, the J end by 2 bases, with 13 bases between. CDR3 length: 14 residues. CDR3 loop: CASSAARPPYEQYF. The CDR3 DNA follows: TGTGCCAGCAGCGCCGCCAGACCCCCCTACGAGCAGTACTTC. The entire variable domain, with the rest obtained from reference TRBV7-2 and TRBJ2-7, is as follows: GAGVSQSPSNKVTEKGKDVELRCDPISGHTALYWYRQSLGQGLEFLIYFQGNSAPDKSGLPSDRFSAERTGGSVSTLTIQRTQQEDSAVYLCASSAARPPYEQYFGPGTRLTVT.

This clonotype was detected only a few times. This chain connects TRBV7-2 to TRBJ2-7; 9 bases line up with TRBD2. The CDR3 has 15 amino acids. Trimming took 4 bases from V and 5 from J; bases not matched to a gene: 9. Germline loops: CDR1 SGHTA, CDR2 FQGNSA. In DNA form, the CDR3 reads TGTGCCAGCAGCTCCCAGCGGGAGGCTTTGAACGAGCAGTACTTC. It yields the protein CASSSQREALNEQYF.

As for this clonotype: A read error may produce the germline difference seen at one junction end. As DNA, the CDR3 is TGTGCCGGCAGTTTTCAGGGGGCAGGAGAAGCTTTCTTT. Protein sequence: CAGSFQGAGEAFF. V is TRBV12-3 or TRBV12-4 and J is TRBJ1-1; 8 bases match TRBD1. The CDR3 loop spans 13 amino acids.

This clonotype has more than one count but fewer than ten. The rearrangement links TRBV20-1 to TRBJ2-3; 7 nucleotides line up with TRBD2. CDR3 length equals 14 residues. V dropped 0 bases and J dropped 7; count of bases not matched to a gene: 7. Germline CDR1 DFQATT, CDR2 SNEGSKA (reference sequence). CDR3 region: CSARDPTGGNTQYF. CDR3 DNA: TGCAGTGCTAGAGACCCAACGGGAGGTAATACGCAGTATTTT.

The V gene is TRBV4-2, the J gene TRBJ2-1; 9 positions agree with TRBD2. CDR1 LGHNA and CDR2 YNFKEQ come from the germline V gene. The V gene end was trimmed by 0 bases and the J gene end by 0 bases; junction bases not matched to a gene: 15. This CDR3 comprises 21 residues. CDR3 in amino acids: CASSQDNWIGGRASSYNEQFF. The CDR3 DNA is TGTGCCAGCAGCCAAGACAATTGGATTGGCGGGAGGGCCAGCTCCTACAATGAGCAGTTCTTC.

This clonotype was counted many times. The rearrangement joins TRBV12-3 or TRBV12-4 to TRBJ2-7; D is perhaps TRBD1 or TRBD2 (5 bases each). The CDR3 spans 14 residues. V shed 9 bases and J shed 0 bases, with 15 bases lying between them. Here the CDR3 DNA reads TGTGCCAGTAAAGGCTCAGGGAGCTCCTACGAGCAGTACTTC. It yields the protein CASKGSGSSYEQYF.

This clonotype has at least ten counts. This chain links TRBV11-2 with TRBJ2-7; 8 nucleotides agree with TRBD1. Germline-derived CDR1 and CDR2 are SGHAT and FQNNGV. Unmatched junction bases numbered 5, after V lost 1 base and J lost 3 bases. The CDR3 runs 15 residues. CDR3 protein: CASSLVNDRGYEQYF. The CDR3 nucleotides are TGTGCCAGCAGCTTAGTCAACGACAGGGGCTACGAGCAGTACTTC.